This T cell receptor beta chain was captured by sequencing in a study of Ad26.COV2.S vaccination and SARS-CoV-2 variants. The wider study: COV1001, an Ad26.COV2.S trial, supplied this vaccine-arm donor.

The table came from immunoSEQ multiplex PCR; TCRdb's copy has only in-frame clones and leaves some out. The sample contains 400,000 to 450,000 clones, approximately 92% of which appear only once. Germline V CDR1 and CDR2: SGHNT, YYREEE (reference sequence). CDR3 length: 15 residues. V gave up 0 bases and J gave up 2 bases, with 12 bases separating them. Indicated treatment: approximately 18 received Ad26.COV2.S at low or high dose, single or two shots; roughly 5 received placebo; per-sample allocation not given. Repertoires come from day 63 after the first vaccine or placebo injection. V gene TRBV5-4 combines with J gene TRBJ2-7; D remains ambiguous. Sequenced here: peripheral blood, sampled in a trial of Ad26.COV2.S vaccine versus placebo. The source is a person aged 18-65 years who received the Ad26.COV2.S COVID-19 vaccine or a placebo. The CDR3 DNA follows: TGTGCCAGCAGCTTGGGAGGTGGCAGCACCTACGAGCAGTACTTC. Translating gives CASSLGGGSTYEQYF.